These 3 T cell receptor beta chains originate from one sample sequenced in a study of OX40 agonist ivuxolimab in advanced cancers. Generated by immunoSEQ multiplex PCR, the TCRdb table keeps only in-frame clones and is missing some. The sample has some 75,000 clones; around 87% are singletons. Here the sequenced sample was CD4+ or CD8+ T cells sorted from blood, taken in a trial of the OX40 agonist ivuxolimab. The receptor source for this set is an adult with an advanced solid tumor such as melanoma, head and neck, liver or kidney cancer.

The chain has TRBV28 and TRBJ2-7; the match to TRBD1 covers 7 bases. Trimming at V came to 6 bases and at J to 3 bases, leaving 8 bases not matched to a gene. The CDR3 is 14 amino acids. The V gene's germline CDR1 is MDHEN and CDR2 SYDVKM. CDR3: CASRPSDRDYEQYF. DNA of the CDR3: TGTGCCAGCAGACCTAGTGACAGGGACTACGAGCAGTACTTC.

The rearrangement joins TRBV19 to TRBJ2-1; TRBD2 agrees at 7 bases. Germline CDR1 and CDR2: LNHDA and SQIVND (reference sequence). V lost 4 bases, J lost 7 bases, and 4 bases stayed unmatched. The CDR3 consists of 13 residues. The DNA of the CDR3 is TGTGCCAGTAGTAATAGCGGGTGGAATGAGCAGTTCTTC. Its protein is CASSNSGWNEQFF.

The genes are TRBV6-5 and TRBJ2-7; no clear D gene. Germline V lookup: CDR1 MNHEY, CDR2 SVGAGI. Trimming pared 9 bases from V and 3 bases from J, leaving 9 bases between. The CDR3 extends over 11 amino acids. The CDR3 sequence: CASTKGYEQYF. CDR3 coding DNA: TGTGCCAGTACGAAAGGCTACGAGCAGTACTTC.